Each of the 12 T cell receptor beta chains below was sequenced from the same sample in a study of shared clonotypes between healthy human individuals (dated by TCRdb to 2018 to 2021). The library was built by means of the immunoSEQ multiplex PCR assay. Here the immuneACCESS table is served through TCRdb, limited to in-frame sequences with V and J called. Missing clones are a known gap in these copies; in checked studies unresolved V genes cover under half, and the rest lacks a known reason. This sample lists about 1.5 million clones; about 98% were detected once. Jointly, the top ten make up around 0.45% of the sample. Sequenced: naive CD4+ T cells sorted from blood. The cell subset or site label on this specimen signifies: CD45RA+ positively selected. The receptors come from a man between 25 and 39 years old in good health.

The chain links TRBV28 to TRBJ1-1, with a possible D match to TRBD1 (5 bases). Deletions cut 8 bases from V and 0 bases from J, with 16 bases between. This CDR3 contains 15 residues. Germline assignment: CDR1 MDHEN and CDR2 SYDVKM. As DNA, the CDR3 is TGTGCCAGCGGGCCCTGGGGCAGAGTGAACACTGAAGCTTTCTTT. Amino acid sequence: CASGPWGRVNTEAFF.

The chain uses TRBV5-1 and TRBJ2-1; D not certain. Germline V gives CDR1 SGHRS, CDR2 YFSETQ. Trimming removed 3 bases from V and 6 bases from J, with 10 bases in between. The CDR3 is made up of 13 amino acids. CDR3 residues: CASSSILVNEQFF. CDR3 DNA: TGCGCCAGCAGCTCGATCCTAGTCAATGAGCAGTTCTTC.

This rearrangement joins TRBV7-2 to TRBJ1-2; D is uncertain. CDR3 length: 15 residues. Trimming removed 1 base from V and 4 bases from J, with 13 bases in between. Per the germline V gene, CDR1 is SGHTA and CDR2 is FQGNSA. CDR3 loop: CASSLVPVAVYGYTF. The CDR3 region has the DNA TGTGCCAGCAGCTTAGTGCCCGTGGCCGTCTATGGCTACACCTTC.

The chain employs TRBV2 and TRBJ2-3; unclear D gene. CDR3 length: 12 amino acids. Trimming cost V 3 bases and J 4 bases, with 5 bases left between them. Germline V CDR1 and CDR2: SNHLY, FYNNEI. The CDR3: CASSDGSDTQYF. CDR3 DNA sequence: TGTGCCAGCAGTGACGGTTCAGATACGCAGTATTTT.

This clone was found once. The genes are TRBV21-1 and TRBJ1-5; TRBD1, the table's D call, lacks a check against the DNA. TRBV21-1 is reported as a pseudogene. This CDR3 has 12 residues. CDR3 region: CARPDSDQPQHF. DNA for the CDR3: TGTGCCAGACCCGACAGCGATCAGCCCCAGCATTTT.

CDR3 DNA sequence: TGTGCCAGCAGTGTCAAAGTTAGCAATCAGCCCCAGCATTTT. Translation: CASSVKVSNQPQHF. This chain connects TRBV6-1 to TRBJ1-5, with unresolved D. Trimming took off 4 bases at V and 0 bases at J, with 7 bases between the two ends. The germline CDR1 and CDR2 sequences are MNHNS and SASEGT. CDR3 size: 14 residues.

The rearrangement uses TRBV6-4 and TRBJ1-5; 11 bases match TRBD1. After removal of 3 bases from V and 7 bases from J, the junction contained 5 bases not matched to a gene. CDR1 and CDR2 (germline): MRHNA, SNTAGT. The CDR3 runs 15 residues. Here the CDR3 DNA reads TGTGCCAGCAGTGAAGAAGGGACAGGGGGACAGCCCCAGCATTTT. It codes for CASSEEGTGGQPQHF.

CDR3 protein: CAIRPGVDHSYEQYF. CDR3 nucleotides: TGTGCCATCAGACCCGGGGTAGACCACTCCTACGAGCAGTACTTC. The V and J genes are TRBV10-3 and TRBJ2-7, with D perhaps matching TRBD2 (5 bases). The CDR3 extends over 15 amino acids. V lost 6 bases to trimming and J lost 0 bases, with 15 bases between them. The germline V gene encodes CDR1 ENHRY and CDR2 SYGVKD.

The J gene is TRBJ2-1, the V gene TRBV11-3; 7 bases match TRBD2. After removal of 0 bases from V and 4 bases from J, the junction contained 15 bases not matched to a gene. CDR1 and CDR2 (germline): SGHNT, YENEEA. The CDR3 sequence is 19 residues long. The DNA for the CDR3 is TGTGCCAGCAGCTTAGATCTAGCCTCGGGCGGGAGAAGTTACAATGAGCAGTTCTTC. It translates to CASSLDLASGGRSYNEQFF.

A single count supports this clone. The rearrangement links TRBV7-2 to TRBJ2-7; D call uncertain. Between the trimmed V and J ends, which lost 0 bases and 3 bases, there was a span of 9 bases. CDR1 is SGHTA, CDR2 FQGNSA, per germline. The CDR3 consists of 14 residues. CDR3 coding DNA: TGTGCCAGCAGCTTAGCGCTCGGATTCTACGAGCAGTACTTC. This sequence encodes CASSLALGFYEQYF.

V is TRBV18 and J is TRBJ2-1; 10 bases are a match to TRBD2. This CDR3 is built from 16 residues. CDR1 is KGHSH, CDR2 LQKENI, per germline. V gave up 3 bases and J gave up 4 bases; unmatched junction bases: 6. The CDR3 bases are TGTGCCAGCTCACCCGAACTAGCGGGAAGGTACAATGAGCAGTTCTTC. It specifies CASSPELAGRYNEQFF.

The chain recombines TRBV9 with TRBJ2-1; 9 nucleotides match TRBD2. CDR1 is SGDLS, CDR2 YYNGEE, per germline. The CDR3 runs 16 residues. Trimming at V came to 4 bases and at J to 2 bases, leaving 7 bases not matched to a gene. As DNA, the CDR3 is TGTGCCAGCAGCTCTTCGACTAGCGGAACCTACAATGAGCAGTTCTTC. Translated: CASSSSTSGTYNEQFF.